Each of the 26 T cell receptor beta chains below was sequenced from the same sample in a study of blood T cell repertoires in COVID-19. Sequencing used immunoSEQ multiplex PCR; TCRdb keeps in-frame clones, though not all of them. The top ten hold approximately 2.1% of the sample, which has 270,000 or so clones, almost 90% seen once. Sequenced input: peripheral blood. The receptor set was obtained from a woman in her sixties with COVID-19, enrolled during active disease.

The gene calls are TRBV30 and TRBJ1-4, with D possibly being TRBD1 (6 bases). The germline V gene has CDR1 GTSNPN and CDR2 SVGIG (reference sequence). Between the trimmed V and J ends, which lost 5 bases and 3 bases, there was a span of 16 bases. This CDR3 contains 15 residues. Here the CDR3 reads CAWDPQQGSNEKLFF. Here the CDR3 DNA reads TGTGCCTGGGATCCCCAACAGGGATCTAATGAAAAACTGTTTTTT.

CDR3 region: CASTATGGSYEQYF. CDR3 nucleotide sequence: TGTGCCAGCACCGCGACAGGTGGCTCCTACGAGCAGTACTTC. This chain links TRBV6-5 with TRBJ2-7; tentative D call: TRBD1 (6 bases). Germline CDR1 reads MNHEY; CDR2 reads SVGAGI. Deletions cut 7 bases from V and 0 bases from J, with 13 bases between. This CDR3 has 14 residues.

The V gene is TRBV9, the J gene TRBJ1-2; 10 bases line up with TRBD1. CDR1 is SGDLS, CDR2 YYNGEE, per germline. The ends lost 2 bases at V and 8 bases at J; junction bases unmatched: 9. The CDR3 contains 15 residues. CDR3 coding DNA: TGTGCCAGCAGCGTGGGACAGGGGAGCCGGAGGGGCTACACCTTC. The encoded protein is CASSVGQGSRRGYTF. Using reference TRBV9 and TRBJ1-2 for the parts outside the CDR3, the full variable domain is DSGVTQTPKHLITATGQRVTLRCSPRSGDLSVYWYQQSLDQGLQFLIQYYNGEERAKGNILERFSAQQFPDLHSELNLSSLELGDSALYFCASSVGQGSRRGYTFGSGTRLTVV.

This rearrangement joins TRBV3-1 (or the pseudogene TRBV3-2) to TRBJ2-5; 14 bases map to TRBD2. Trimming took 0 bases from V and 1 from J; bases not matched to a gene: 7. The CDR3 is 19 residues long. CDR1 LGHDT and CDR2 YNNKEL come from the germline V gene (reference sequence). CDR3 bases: TGTGCCAGCAGCCAAGAAAGACTAGCGGGGGGGCCGGGCCAAGAGACCCAGTACTTC. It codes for CASSQERLAGGPGQETQYF.

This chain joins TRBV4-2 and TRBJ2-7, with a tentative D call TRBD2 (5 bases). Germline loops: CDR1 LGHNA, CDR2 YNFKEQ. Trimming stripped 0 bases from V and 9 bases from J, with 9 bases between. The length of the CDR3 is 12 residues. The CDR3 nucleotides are TGTGCCAGCAGCCAAGAAGGACGGGGGCAGTACTTC. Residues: CASSQEGRGQYF.

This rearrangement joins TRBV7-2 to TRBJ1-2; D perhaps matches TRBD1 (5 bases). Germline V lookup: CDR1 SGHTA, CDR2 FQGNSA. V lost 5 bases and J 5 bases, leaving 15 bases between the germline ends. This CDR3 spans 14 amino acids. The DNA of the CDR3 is TGTGCCAGCAGCGAAGCCAATACAGGATATGGCTACACCTTC. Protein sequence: CASSEANTGYGYTF.

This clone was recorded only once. As DNA, the CDR3 is TGTGCCAGCAGCCAAGGGACAGGGGGATTTGCAACTAATGAAAAACTGTTTTTT. As protein: CASSQGTGGFATNEKLFF. V and J are TRBV3-1 (or the pseudogene TRBV3-2) and TRBJ1-4; 10 positions agree with TRBD1. In germline, CDR1 is LGHDT, CDR2 YNNKEL (reference sequence). Losses at the gene ends were 1 base for V and 0 bases for J; bases not matched to a gene: 5. The CDR3 length is 18 residues.

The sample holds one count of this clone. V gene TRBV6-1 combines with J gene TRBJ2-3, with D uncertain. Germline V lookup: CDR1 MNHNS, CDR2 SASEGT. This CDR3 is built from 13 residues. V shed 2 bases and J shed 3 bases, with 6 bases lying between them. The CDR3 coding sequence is TGTGCCAGCAGTGAAATCGGGACAGATACGCAGTATTTT. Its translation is CASSEIGTDTQYF.

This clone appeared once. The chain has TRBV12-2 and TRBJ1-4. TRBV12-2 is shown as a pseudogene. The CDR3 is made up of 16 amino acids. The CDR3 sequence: CASRLTFPGLGEKLFF. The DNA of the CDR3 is TGTGCAAGTCGCTTAACATTTCCGGGACTTGGGGAAAAACTGTTTTTT.

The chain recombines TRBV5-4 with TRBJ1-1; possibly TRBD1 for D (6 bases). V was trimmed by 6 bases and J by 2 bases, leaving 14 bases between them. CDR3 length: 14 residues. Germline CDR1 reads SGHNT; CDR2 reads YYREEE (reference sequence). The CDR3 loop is CASTLPGVNTEAFF. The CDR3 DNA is TGTGCCAGCACCCTACCAGGGGTAAACACTGAAGCTTTCTTT.

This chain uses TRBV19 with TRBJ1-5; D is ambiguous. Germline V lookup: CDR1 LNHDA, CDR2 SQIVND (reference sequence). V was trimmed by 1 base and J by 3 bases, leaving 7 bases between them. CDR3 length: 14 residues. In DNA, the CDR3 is TGTGCCAGTAGTATAGCAGGATACAATCAGCCCCAGCATTTT. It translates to CASSIAGYNQPQHF.

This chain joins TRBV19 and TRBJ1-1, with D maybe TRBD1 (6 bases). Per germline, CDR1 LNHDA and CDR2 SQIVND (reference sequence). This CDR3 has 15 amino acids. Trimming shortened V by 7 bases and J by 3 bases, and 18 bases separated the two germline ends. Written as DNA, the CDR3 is TGTGCCAGTATTGACAGGAACTTGGGGTACACTGAAGCTTTCTTT. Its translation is CASIDRNLGYTEAFF.

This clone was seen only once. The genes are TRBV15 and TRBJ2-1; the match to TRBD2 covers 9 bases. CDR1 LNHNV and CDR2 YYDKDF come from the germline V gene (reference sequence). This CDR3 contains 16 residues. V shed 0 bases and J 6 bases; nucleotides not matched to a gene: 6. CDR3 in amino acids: CATSRDPSGASNEQFF. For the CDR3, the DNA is TGTGCCACCAGCAGAGATCCTAGCGGGGCCTCCAATGAGCAGTTCTTC.

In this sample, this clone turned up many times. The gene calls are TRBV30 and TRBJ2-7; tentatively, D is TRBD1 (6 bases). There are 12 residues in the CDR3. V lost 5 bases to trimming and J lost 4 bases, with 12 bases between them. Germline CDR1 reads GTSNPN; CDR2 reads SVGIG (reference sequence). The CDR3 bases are TGTGCCTGGTCTACCGACAGGTACGAGCAGTACTTC. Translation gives CAWSTDRYEQYF.

This CDR3 is CASRGGNILGTEAFF. The DNA of the CDR3 is TGTGCCAGTCGAGGGGGAAACATTTTAGGCACTGAAGCTTTCTTT. The rearrangement joins TRBV19 to TRBJ1-1; possible D gene TRBD1, 6 bases. There are 15 residues in the CDR3. Between the trimmed V and J ends, which lost 8 bases and 4 bases, there was a span of 20 bases. Germline CDR1 and CDR2: LNHDA and SQIVND (reference sequence).

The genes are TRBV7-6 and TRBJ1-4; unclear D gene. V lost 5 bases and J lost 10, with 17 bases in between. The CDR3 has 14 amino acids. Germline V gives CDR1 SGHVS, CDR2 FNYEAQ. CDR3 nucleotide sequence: TGTGCCAGCAGCAAAGACACCCGAGGGCTAAAACTGTTTTTT. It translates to CASSKDTRGLKLFF.

The CDR3 DNA sequence: TGTGCCAGCAGATCACAGGGGCTTAGCACAGATACGCAGTATTTT. Translating gives CASRSQGLSTDTQYF. The chain joins TRBV7-9 to TRBJ2-3; 7 bases are a match to TRBD1. The V gene end was trimmed by 6 bases and the J gene end by 0 bases; junction bases not matched to a gene: 6. CDR3 length: 15 residues. Germline-derived CDR1 and CDR2 are SEHNR and FQNEAQ (reference sequence).

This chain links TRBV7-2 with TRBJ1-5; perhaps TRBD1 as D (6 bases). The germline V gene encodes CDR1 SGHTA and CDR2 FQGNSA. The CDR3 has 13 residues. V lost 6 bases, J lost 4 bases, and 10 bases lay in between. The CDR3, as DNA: TGTGCCAGCAGGTACAGGGAAAATCAGCCCCAGCATTTT. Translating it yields CASRYRENQPQHF. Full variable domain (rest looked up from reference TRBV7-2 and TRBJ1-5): GAGVSQSPSNKVTEKGKDVELRCDPISGHTALYWYRQSLGQGLEFLIYFQGNSAPDKSGLPSDRFSAERTGGSVSTLTIQRTQQEDSAVYLCASRYRENQPQHFGDGTRLSIL.

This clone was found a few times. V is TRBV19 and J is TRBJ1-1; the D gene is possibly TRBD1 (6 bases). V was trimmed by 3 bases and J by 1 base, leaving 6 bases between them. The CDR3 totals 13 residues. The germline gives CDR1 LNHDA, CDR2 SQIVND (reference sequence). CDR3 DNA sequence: TGTGCCAGTAGTATGGACAGGAACACTGAAGCTTTCTTT. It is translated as CASSMDRNTEAFF.

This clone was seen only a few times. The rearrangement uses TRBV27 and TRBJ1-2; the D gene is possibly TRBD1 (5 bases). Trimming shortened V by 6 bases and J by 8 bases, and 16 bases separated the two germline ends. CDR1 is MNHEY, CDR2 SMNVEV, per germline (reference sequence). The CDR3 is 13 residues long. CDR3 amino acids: CASREGRHAGYTF. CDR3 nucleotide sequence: TGTGCCAGCAGGGAGGGACGTCATGCCGGCTACACCTTC.

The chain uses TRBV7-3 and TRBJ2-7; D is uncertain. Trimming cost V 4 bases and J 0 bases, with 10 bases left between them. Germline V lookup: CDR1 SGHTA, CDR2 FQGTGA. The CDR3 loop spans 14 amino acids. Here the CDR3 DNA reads TGTGCCAGCAGCTCCGGTCCCTTCTCCTACGAGCAGTACTTC. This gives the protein CASSSGPFSYEQYF.

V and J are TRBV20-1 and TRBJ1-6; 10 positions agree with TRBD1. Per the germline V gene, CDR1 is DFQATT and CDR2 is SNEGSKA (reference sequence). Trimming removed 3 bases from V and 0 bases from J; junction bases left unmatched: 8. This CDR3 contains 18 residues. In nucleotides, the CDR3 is TGCAGTGCTAGTCTGGACAGGGGGACCCTCTCCTATAATTCACCCCTCCACTTT. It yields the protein CSASLDRGTLSYNSPLHF.

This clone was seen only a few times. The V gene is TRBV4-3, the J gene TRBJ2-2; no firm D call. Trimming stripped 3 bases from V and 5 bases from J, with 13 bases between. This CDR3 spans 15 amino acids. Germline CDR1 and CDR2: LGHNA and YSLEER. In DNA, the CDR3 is TGCGCCAGCAGCCACGAGACACCAGCTACCGGGGAGCTGTTTTTT. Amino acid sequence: CASSHETPATGELFF.

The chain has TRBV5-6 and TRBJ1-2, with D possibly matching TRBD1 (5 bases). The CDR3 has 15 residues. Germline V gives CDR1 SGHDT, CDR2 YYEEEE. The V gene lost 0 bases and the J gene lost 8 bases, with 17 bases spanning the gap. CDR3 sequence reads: CASSLAQARVNGYTF. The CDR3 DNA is TGTGCCAGCAGCTTGGCGCAGGCCAGGGTAAACGGCTACACCTTC.

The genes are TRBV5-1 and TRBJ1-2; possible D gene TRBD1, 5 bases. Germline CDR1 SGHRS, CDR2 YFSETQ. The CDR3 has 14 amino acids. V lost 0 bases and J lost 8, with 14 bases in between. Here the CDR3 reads CASSLAPVAGGYTF. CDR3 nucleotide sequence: TGCGCCAGCAGCTTGGCCCCGGTTGCAGGGGGCTACACCTTC.

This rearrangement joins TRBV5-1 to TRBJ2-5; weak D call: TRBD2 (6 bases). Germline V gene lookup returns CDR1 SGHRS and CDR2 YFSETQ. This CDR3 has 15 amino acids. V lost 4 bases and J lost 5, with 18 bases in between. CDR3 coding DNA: TGCGCCAGCAGCCCGGCTGGGCGGGGTGAGGAGACCCAGTACTTC. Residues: CASSPAGRGEETQYF.